The clone carrying this T cell receptor (beta chain) turned up a few times. The data are from a study of blood T cell repertoires in COVID-19. Germline assignment: CDR1 KGHSH and CDR2 LQKENI. The V segment lost 1 base and the J segment 9 bases; nucleotides outside the gene matches: 3. The CDR3 is 15 amino acids. Authors' data handling: Reference gene primer amplification gave estimated nucleated cell counts. Profiled with immunoSEQ multiplex PCR; TCRdb holds only in-frame clones, not every one. That table supplies the V and J calls and clone size; D and trimming were determined from the DNA. In the table there are 150,000 or so clones, 75% to 90% of which are singletons.

This receptor was taken from a man aged 18 to 35 with COVID-19, enrolled during active disease. V usage is TRBV18 and J usage is TRBJ1-6; 10 nucleotides line up with TRBD1. The sample taken for sequencing was peripheral blood. The CDR3 reads CASSPQTGGFSPLHF. The CDR3 DNA follows: TGTGCCAGCTCACCACAGACAGGGGGCTTTTCACCCCTCCACTTT.